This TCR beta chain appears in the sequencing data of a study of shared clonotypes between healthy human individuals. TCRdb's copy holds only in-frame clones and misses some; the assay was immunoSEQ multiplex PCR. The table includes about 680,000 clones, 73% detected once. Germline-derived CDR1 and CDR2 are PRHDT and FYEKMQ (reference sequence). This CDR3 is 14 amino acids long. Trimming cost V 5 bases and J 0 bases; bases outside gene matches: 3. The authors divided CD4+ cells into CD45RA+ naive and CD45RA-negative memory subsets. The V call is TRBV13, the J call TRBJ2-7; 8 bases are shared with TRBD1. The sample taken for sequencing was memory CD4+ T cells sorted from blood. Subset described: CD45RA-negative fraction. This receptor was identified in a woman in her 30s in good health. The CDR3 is CASSPQGASYEQYF. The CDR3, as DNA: TGTGCCAGCAGCCCTCAGGGGGCCTCCTACGAGCAGTACTTC.